This T cell receptor (beta chain) was retrieved from a study of T cells after posttransplantation cyclophosphamide. Overall study results and limits: Recipient CMV seropositivity and CMV reactivation strongly tracked TRB clonality. Tissue-infiltrating T cells from skin or gut overlapped little with blood T cells. Later blood repertoires were often dominated by clones from the donor CD8+ memory compartment.

Trimming removed 7 bases from V and 6 bases from J, with 8 bases in between. Germline V lookup: CDR1 SGHTA, CDR2 FQGNSA. The CDR3 consists of 11 residues. Sequenced by immunoSEQ multiplex PCR; TCRdb stores in-frame clones only, minus some. The sample has 3,200 or so clones, none seen only once. Cyclophosphamide on days +3 and +4 followed busulfan-fludarabine conditioning and a marrow graft. The table lists this clone with many counts. What it binds is unknown. The chain employs TRBV7-2 and TRBJ2-3; D unclear. The receptor was derived from a female patient in her 40s who received an allogeneic stem cell transplant from a related donor, was CMV-positive, and had no GVHD. Some T cells may trace back to the graft donor. The material sequenced was PBMCs, taken 84 days after allogeneic stem cell transplant with posttransplant cyclophosphamide. The CDR3: CASTPGDTQYF. CDR3 nucleotides: TGTGCCAGCACCCCCGGGGATACGCAGTATTTT.